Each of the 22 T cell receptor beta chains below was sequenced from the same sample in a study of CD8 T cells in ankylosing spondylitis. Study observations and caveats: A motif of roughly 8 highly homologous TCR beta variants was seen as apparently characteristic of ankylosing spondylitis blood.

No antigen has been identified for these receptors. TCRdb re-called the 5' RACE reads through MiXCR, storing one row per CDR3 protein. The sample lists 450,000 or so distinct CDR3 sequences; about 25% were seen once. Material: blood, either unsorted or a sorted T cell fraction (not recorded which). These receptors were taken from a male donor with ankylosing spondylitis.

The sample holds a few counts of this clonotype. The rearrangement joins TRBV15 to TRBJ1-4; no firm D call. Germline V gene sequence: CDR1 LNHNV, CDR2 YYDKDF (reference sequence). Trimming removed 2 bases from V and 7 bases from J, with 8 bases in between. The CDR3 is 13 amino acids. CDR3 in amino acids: CATSRSGGEKLFF. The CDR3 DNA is TGTGCCACCAGCAGATCCGGAGGTGAAAAACTGTTTTTT.

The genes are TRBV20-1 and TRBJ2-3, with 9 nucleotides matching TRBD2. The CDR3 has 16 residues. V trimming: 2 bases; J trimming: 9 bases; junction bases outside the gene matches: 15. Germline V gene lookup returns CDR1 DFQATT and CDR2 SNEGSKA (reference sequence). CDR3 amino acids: CSARSRGLAPLATQYF. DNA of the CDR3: TGCAGTGCTAGATCACGGGGACTAGCTCCCTTGGCGACGCAGTATTTT.

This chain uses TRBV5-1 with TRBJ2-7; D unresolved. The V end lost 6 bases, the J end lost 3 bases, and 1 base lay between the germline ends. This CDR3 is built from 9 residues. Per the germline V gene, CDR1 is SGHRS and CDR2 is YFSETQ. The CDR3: CASNYEQYV. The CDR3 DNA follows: TGCGCCAGCAACTACGAGCAGTACGTC.

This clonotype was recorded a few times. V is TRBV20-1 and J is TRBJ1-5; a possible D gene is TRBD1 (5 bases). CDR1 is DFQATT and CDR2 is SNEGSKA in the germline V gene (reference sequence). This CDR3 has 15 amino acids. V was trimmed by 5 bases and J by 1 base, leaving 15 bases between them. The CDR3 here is CSAGQLGPSNQPQHF. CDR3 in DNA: TGCAGTGCTGGGCAATTGGGGCCGAGCAATCAGCCCCAGCATTTT.

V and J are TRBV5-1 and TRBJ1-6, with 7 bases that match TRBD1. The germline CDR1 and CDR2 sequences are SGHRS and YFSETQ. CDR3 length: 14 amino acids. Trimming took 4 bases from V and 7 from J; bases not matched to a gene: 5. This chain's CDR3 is CASSVRDSNSPLHF. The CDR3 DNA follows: TGCGCCAGCAGCGTCCGGGACAGCAATTCACCCCTCCACTTT. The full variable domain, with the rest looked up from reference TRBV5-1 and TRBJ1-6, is KAGVTQTPRYLIKTRGQQVTLSCSPISGHRSVSWYQQTPGQGLQFLFEYFSETQRNKGNFPGRFSGRQFSNSRSEMNVSTLELGDSALYLCASSVRDSNSPLHFGNGTRLTVT.

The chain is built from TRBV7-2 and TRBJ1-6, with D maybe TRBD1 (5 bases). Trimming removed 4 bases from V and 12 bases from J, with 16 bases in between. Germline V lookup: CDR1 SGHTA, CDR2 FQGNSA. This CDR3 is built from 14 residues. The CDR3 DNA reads TGTGCCAGCAGCTCAGGACATCGGTGGGGACCCCTCCACTTT. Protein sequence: CASSSGHRWGPLHF.

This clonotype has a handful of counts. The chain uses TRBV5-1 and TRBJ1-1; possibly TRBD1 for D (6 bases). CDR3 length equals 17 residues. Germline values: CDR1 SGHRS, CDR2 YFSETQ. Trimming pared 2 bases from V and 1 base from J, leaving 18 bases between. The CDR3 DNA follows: TGCGCCAGCAGCTTACAGGGTATGAAGGGGCCGAACACTGAAGCTTTCTTT. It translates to CASSLQGMKGPNTEAFF.

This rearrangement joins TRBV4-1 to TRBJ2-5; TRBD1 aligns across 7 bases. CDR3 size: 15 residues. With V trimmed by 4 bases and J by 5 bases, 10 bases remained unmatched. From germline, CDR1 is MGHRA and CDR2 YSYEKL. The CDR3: CASSLSGQKGETQYF. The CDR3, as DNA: TGCGCCAGCAGCCTATCGGGACAGAAAGGCGAGACCCAGTACTTC.

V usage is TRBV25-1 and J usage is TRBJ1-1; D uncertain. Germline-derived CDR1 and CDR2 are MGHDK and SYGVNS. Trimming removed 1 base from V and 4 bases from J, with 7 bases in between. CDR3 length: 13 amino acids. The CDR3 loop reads CASSEFRATEAFF. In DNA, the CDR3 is TGTGCCAGCAGTGAATTTAGGGCCACTGAAGCTTTCTTT.

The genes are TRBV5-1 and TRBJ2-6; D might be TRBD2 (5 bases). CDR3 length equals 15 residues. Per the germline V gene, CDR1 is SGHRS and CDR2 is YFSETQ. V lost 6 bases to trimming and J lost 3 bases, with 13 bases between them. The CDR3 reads CASTEVPGGANVLTF. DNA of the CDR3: TGCGCCAGCACGGAGGTCCCGGGTGGGGCCAACGTCCTGACTTTC. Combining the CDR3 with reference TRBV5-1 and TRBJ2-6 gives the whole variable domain KAGVTQTPRYLIKTRGQQVTLSCSPISGHRSVSWYQQTPGQGLQFLFEYFSETQRNKGNFPGRFSGRQFSNSRSEMNVSTLELGDSALYLCASTEVPGGANVLTFGAGSRLTVL.

The CDR3 nucleotides read TGTGCTAGTGGTTTGCCCCCATTGTACTTCTTC. Protein sequence: CASGLPPLYFF. The chain employs TRBV12-5 and TRBJ2-1; no reliable D call. The CDR3 has 11 amino acids. The germline gives CDR1 LGHNT, CDR2 FRNRAP. Trimming stripped 2 bases from V and 16 bases from J, with 12 bases between.

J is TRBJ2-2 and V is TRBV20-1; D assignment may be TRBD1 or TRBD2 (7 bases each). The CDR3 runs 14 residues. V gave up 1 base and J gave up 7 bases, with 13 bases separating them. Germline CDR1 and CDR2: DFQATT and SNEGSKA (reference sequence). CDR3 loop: CSARAGGGIGELFF. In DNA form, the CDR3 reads TGCAGTGCTAGAGCAGGGGGAGGGATCGGGGAGCTGTTTTTT.

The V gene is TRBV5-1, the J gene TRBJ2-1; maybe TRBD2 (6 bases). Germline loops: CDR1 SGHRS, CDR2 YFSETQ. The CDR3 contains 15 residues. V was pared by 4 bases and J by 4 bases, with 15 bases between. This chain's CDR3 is CASSGRRGAYNEQFF. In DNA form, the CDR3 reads TGCGCCAGCAGCGGGAGGAGGGGCGCGTACAATGAGCAGTTCTTC.

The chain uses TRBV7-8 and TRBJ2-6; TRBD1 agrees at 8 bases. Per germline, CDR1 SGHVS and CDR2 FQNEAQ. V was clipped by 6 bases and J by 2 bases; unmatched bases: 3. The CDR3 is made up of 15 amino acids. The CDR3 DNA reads TGTGCCAGCAGTTCGGACAGGGCTGGGGCCAACGTCCTGACTTTC. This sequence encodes CASSSDRAGANVLTF.

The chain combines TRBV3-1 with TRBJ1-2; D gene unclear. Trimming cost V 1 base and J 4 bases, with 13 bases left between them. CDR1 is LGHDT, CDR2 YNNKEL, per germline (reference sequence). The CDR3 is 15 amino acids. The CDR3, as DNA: TGTGCCAGCAGCCAAGTTGCGGGCGCAGGCTATGGCTACACCTTC. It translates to CASSQVAGAGYGYTF.

This CDR3 reads CASSFPRSPQHF. CDR3 bases: TGTGCCAGCAGTTTCCCCAGGAGTCCCCAGCATTTT. The J gene is TRBJ1-5, the V gene TRBV12-3 or TRBV12-4; D call uncertain. V was pared by 3 bases and J by 10 bases, with 10 bases between. The CDR3 has 12 residues.

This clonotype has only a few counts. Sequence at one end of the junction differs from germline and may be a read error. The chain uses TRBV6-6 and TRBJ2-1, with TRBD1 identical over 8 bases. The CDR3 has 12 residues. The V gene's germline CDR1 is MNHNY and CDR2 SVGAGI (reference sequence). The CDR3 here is CASSRAGTGLLF. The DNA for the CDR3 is TGTGCCAGCAGCAGGGCCGGGACAGGTCTTCTCTTC.

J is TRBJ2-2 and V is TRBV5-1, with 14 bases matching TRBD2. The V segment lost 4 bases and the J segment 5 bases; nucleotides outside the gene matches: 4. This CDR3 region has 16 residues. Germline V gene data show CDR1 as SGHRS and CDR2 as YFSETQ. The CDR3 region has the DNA TGCGCCAGCAGCGTGGGACTAGCGGGAGAGACCGGGGAGCTGTTTTTT. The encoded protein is CASSVGLAGETGELFF.

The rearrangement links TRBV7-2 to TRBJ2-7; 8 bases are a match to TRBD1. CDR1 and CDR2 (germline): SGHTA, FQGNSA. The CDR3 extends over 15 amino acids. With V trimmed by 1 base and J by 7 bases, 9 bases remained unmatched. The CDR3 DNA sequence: TGTGCCAGCAGCTTAGAATGGGACAGGCCATGGGAGCAGTACTTC. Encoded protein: CASSLEWDRPWEQYF.

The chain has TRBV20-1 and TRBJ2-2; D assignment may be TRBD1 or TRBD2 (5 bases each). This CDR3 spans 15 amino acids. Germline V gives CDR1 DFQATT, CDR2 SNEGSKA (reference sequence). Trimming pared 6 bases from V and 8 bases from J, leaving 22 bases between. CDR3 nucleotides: TGCAGTGCCCCGGACATGACTACCCTTCCGGGGGAGCTGTTTTTT. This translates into CSAPDMTTLPGELFF.

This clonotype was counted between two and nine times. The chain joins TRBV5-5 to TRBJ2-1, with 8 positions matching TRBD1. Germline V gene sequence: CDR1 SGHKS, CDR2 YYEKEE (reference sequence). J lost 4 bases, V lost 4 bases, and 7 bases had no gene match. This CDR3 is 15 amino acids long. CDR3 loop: CASSQGQALYNEQFF. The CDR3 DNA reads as TGTGCCAGCAGCCAGGGACAGGCCCTATACAATGAGCAGTTCTTC.

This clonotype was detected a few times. CDR3 residues: CASSQNENEQFF. Here the CDR3 DNA reads TGTGCCAGCAGCCAGAATGAGAATGAGCAGTTCTTC. The chain couples TRBV7-9 to TRBJ2-1; D gene ambiguous. Germline V gives CDR1 SEHNR, CDR2 FQNEAQ (reference sequence). The CDR3 is made up of 12 amino acids. Trimming removed 5 bases at V and 7 bases at J, with 9 bases between.